The 16 T cell receptor beta chains given below trace back to one sample, sequenced in a study of cytomegalovirus exposure and HLA in healthy donors. It was with 60 Vbeta and 13 Jbeta primers that the PCR ran. TCRdb's table, derived via immunoSEQ multiplex PCR, lists solely in-frame clones and lacks some. The sample carries fewer than 85,000 clones, over 60% recorded once. The specimen was PBMCs. These receptors were obtained from a male donor in good health and CMV-seropositive.

The CDR3 region has the DNA TGCGCCAGCAGCCCCCGGACTAGCGGGGGGGCCTCCTACGAGCAGTACTTC. Its protein product is CASSPRTSGGASYEQYF. This chain uses TRBV5-1 with TRBJ2-7; 15 bases are shared with TRBD2. The CDR3 covers 17 residues. Germline V gene lookup returns CDR1 SGHRS and CDR2 YFSETQ. V was pared by 4 bases and J by 0 bases, with 5 bases of the junction left unmatched.

The V gene is TRBV15, the J gene TRBJ2-5; 9 bases line up with TRBD2. The CDR3 is 17 residues long. V shed 0 bases and J 5 bases; nucleotides not matched to a gene: 10. CDR1 and CDR2 from the germline V gene are LNHNV and YYDKDF (reference sequence). The CDR3 protein is CATSRDISAGGRETQYF. The CDR3 coding sequence is TGTGCCACCAGCAGAGATATATCGGCGGGGGGGCGGGAGACCCAGTACTTC.

The gene calls are TRBV7-2 and TRBJ1-6; TRBD1 matches at 8 bases. The V gene end was trimmed by 4 bases and the J gene end by 5 bases; junction bases not matched to a gene: 10. The CDR3 runs 17 residues. Germline loops: CDR1 SGHTA, CDR2 FQGNSA. In DNA form, the CDR3 reads TGTGCCAGCAGCTCCCCCCGGACAGGGCAAAATAATTCACCCCTCCACTTT. Amino acid sequence: CASSSPRTGQNNSPLHF. The whole variable domain, filled in from reference TRBV7-2 and TRBJ1-6, reads GAGVSQSPSNKVTEKGKDVELRCDPISGHTALYWYRQSLGQGLEFLIYFQGNSAPDKSGLPSDRFSAERTGGSVSTLTIQRTQQEDSAVYLCASSSPRTGQNNSPLHFGNGTRLTVT.

The DNA of the CDR3 is TGTGCCAGCAGCTTTAACGGACAGGGCCTTGACGAGCAGTACTTC. The encoded protein is CASSFNGQGLDEQYF. The J gene is TRBJ2-7, the V gene TRBV5-8; 8 bases line up with TRBD1. This CDR3 spans 15 amino acids. Germline CDR1 SGHTS, CDR2 YDEGEE. Germline trimming cut 2 bases from V and 5 bases from J; bases unmatched to any gene: 9.

The V call is TRBV30, the J call TRBJ2-4; 7 nucleotides match TRBD2. V gave up 1 base and J gave up 4 bases; unmatched junction bases: 4. CDR1 is GTSNPN and CDR2 is SVGIG in the germline V gene (reference sequence). The CDR3 extends over 14 amino acids. The CDR3 sequence: CAWSEGLRKNIQYF. In nucleotides, the CDR3 is TGTGCCTGGAGTGAGGGACTAAGAAAAAACATTCAGTACTTC.

The chain couples TRBV9 to TRBJ1-1; D is perhaps TRBD1 (6 bases). Germline V gene lookup returns CDR1 SGDLS and CDR2 YYNGEE. The CDR3 is 16 amino acids. With 4 bases removed from V and 3 bases from J, the gap between germline ends came to 19 bases. The CDR3 region is CASSPDLVGADTEAFF. DNA for the CDR3: TGTGCCAGCAGCCCAGACCTTGTGGGGGCTGACACTGAAGCTTTCTTT.

This chain links TRBV7-5 with TRBJ2-7; the table's TRBD1 call for D was not verified on the DNA. TRBV7-5 is recorded as a pseudogene. This CDR3 has 16 residues. Here the CDR3 DNA reads TGTGTCAGAAGCTTAGCAGGCGAGACAGGGGGCTACGAGCAGTACTTC. Amino acid sequence: CVRSLAGETGGYEQYF.

This chain connects TRBV7-9 to TRBJ2-1, with 10 bases lining up with TRBD2. V lost 5 bases to trimming and J lost 5 bases; unmatched junction nucleotides: 9. This CDR3 comprises 16 residues. CDR1 and CDR2 from the germline V gene are SEHNR and FQNEAQ (reference sequence). CDR3 in amino acids: CASSPKGLALHNEQFF. DNA of the CDR3: TGTGCCAGCAGCCCGAAGGGACTAGCGCTACACAATGAGCAGTTCTTC.

This rearrangement joins TRBV9 to TRBJ1-5, with D possibly being TRBD1 (5 bases). V was shortened by 4 bases and J by 0 bases, with 14 bases between the two germline ends. This CDR3 is built from 16 residues. Germline assignment: CDR1 SGDLS and CDR2 YYNGEE. CDR3 in DNA: TGTGCCAGCAGCCCTGGAATAGGGGCTAGCAATCAGCCCCAGCATTTT. As protein: CASSPGIGASNQPQHF.

This clone was seen more than once but under ten times. The rearrangement joins TRBV7-8 to TRBJ1-3, with 7 nucleotides matching TRBD1. V shed 6 bases and J 2 bases; nucleotides not matched to a gene: 7. From germline, CDR1 is SGHVS and CDR2 FQNEAQ. The CDR3 runs 15 residues. In DNA, the CDR3 is TGTGCCAGCAGAAGGGACAGCCAGGCTGGAAACACCATATATTTT. This translates into CASRRDSQAGNTIYF.

The chain links TRBV18 to TRBJ2-2; 10 positions match TRBD1. The CDR3 is 15 amino acids. Germline V gives CDR1 KGHSH, CDR2 LQKENI. Trimming took 3 bases from V and 3 from J; bases not matched to a gene: 1. CDR3: CASSPTGGDTGELFF. The CDR3 DNA reads as TGTGCCAGCTCACCGACAGGGGGCGACACCGGGGAGCTGTTTTTT.

The chain links TRBV5-4 to TRBJ1-2; 7 bases align to TRBD1. This CDR3 is built from 15 residues. The trim removed 3 bases at V and 5 bases at J, leaving 10 bases unmatched. CDR1 and CDR2 (germline): SGHNT, YYREEE (reference sequence). Here the CDR3 DNA reads TGTGCCAGCAGCTCGGGACAGCCAGGGGTATATGGCTACACCTTC. Translated: CASSSGQPGVYGYTF.

The rearrangement links TRBV10-3 to TRBJ1-4; D is possibly TRBD1 (6 bases). V gave up 11 bases and J gave up 4 bases, with 11 bases separating them. The CDR3 is 12 amino acids. From germline, CDR1 is ENHRY and CDR2 SYGVKD. In DNA, the CDR3 is TGTGCCGGACAGATGGATAATGAAAAACTGTTTTTT. The encoded protein is CAGQMDNEKLFF.

The gene calls are TRBV21-1 and TRBJ2-7; the D segment call TRBD1 is taken from the table without a DNA check. TRBV21-1 is noted as a pseudogene. CDR3 length equals 16 residues. CDR3 nucleotides: TGTGCCAGCAGCAACGTACAGGGCCCTCCTAACTACGAGCAGTACTTC. This translates into CASSNVQGPPNYEQYF.

The chain couples TRBV7-9 to TRBJ2-4; possibly TRBD2 for D (6 bases). The length of the CDR3 is 15 residues. Germline values: CDR1 SEHNR, CDR2 FQNEAQ (reference sequence). V was shortened by 4 bases and J by 4 bases, with 14 bases between the two germline ends. The CDR3 bases are TGTGCCAGCAGCTCATCGGGGGTCCGGAAAAACATTCAGTACTTC. Protein: CASSSSGVRKNIQYF.

The chain couples TRBV4-3 to TRBJ1-2; 7 positions match TRBD1. Germline CDR1 is LGHNA and CDR2 is YSLEER. J lost 2 bases, V lost 2 bases, and 5 bases had no gene match. The CDR3 has 15 residues. The chain's CDR3 is CASSQPGQSNYGYTF. CDR3 DNA sequence: TGCGCCAGCAGCCAACCGGGACAGTCGAACTATGGCTACACCTTC.